Each of the 14 T cell receptor beta chains below was sequenced from the same sample in a study of monozygotic twins with cystic fibrosis (dated by TCRdb to the early 2020s). The protocol used for the library was the immunoSEQ multiplex PCR assay. Entries here come from immuneACCESS through TCRdb and include only in-frame sequences with V and J called. Some clones fail to appear in such tables; in the studies checked, an unresolved V gene covers under half of the shortfall, and the cause of the remainder is unknown. This sample has about 32,000 clones in its table, and roughly 90% of those were observed once. The ten biggest clones cover roughly 0.85% of the sample. Sequencing input: blood. The receptors originated from a girl aged 2-10 years with cystic fibrosis.

Of note for this clone: A read error may account for a junction end that differs from germline. This rearrangement joins TRBV5-8 to TRBJ1-1; TRBD1 aligns across 8 bases. The CDR3 has 13 amino acids. Germline assignment: CDR1 SGHTS and CDR2 YDEGEE. CDR3 bases: TGTGCCAGCAGCGTTCAGGGGGCGCCTGATGCTTTCTTT. Protein sequence: CASSVQGAPDAFF.

The genes are TRBV6-5 and TRBJ1-2; no reliable D call. This CDR3 spans 14 amino acids. Germline assignment: CDR1 MNHEY and CDR2 SVGAGI. Trimming stripped 2 bases from V and 1 base from J, with 8 bases between. CDR3 in amino acids: CASSYGGNNYGYTF. CDR3 nucleotides: TGTGCCAGCAGTTACGGCGGGAATAACTATGGCTACACCTTC.

The gene calls are TRBV2 and TRBJ2-5; D may be TRBD1 (6 bases). Per germline, CDR1 SNHLY and CDR2 FYNNEI. The CDR3 covers 14 residues. V was pared by 5 bases and J by 0 bases, with 10 bases between. The CDR3 region is CASSRDRYQETQYF. The CDR3 DNA follows: TGTGCCAGCAGTCGAGACAGGTACCAAGAGACCCAGTACTTC.

V is TRBV29-1 and J is TRBJ1-1; 9 bases line up with TRBD1. The CDR3 contains 13 residues. Germline CDR1 is SQVTM and CDR2 is ANQGSEA. The V and J ends lost 8 bases and 3 bases, in that order; junction bases with no gene match: 7. The CDR3: CSPRRQGDTEAFF. CDR3 in DNA: TGCAGCCCCCGCCGACAGGGGGACACTGAAGCTTTCTTT.

This chain joins TRBV18 and TRBJ2-7, with 7 bases matching TRBD1. Germline trimming cut 4 bases from V and 2 bases from J; bases unmatched to any gene: 5. The germline CDR1 and CDR2 sequences are KGHSH and LQKENI. The CDR3 consists of 14 residues. The CDR3 coding sequence is TGTGCCAGCTCACGCCCTCAGGGGGCCTACGAGCAGTACTTC. Translation gives CASSRPQGAYEQYF. Full variable domain (outside the CDR3, taken from reference TRBV18 and TRBJ2-7): NAGVMQNPRHLVRRRGQEARLRCSPMKGHSHVYWYRQLPEEGLKFMVYLQKENIIDESGMPKERFSAEFPKEGPSILRIQQVVRGDSAAYFCASSRPQGAYEQYFGPGTRLTVT.

The chain couples TRBV7-3 to TRBJ1-1; D may be TRBD1 (5 bases). V lost 2 bases and J 1 base, leaving 14 bases between the germline ends. The V gene's germline CDR1 is SGHTA and CDR2 FQGTGA. The CDR3 runs to 16 residues. CDR3 residues: CASSLGRAGGNTEAFF. The CDR3 bases are TGTGCCAGCAGCTTAGGCAGGGCCGGAGGGAACACTGAAGCTTTCTTT.

This clone appeared a few times. V usage is TRBV4-1 and J usage is TRBJ1-1; 7 positions agree with TRBD1. Trimming removed 1 base from V and 11 bases from J; junction bases left unmatched: 10. The CDR3 length is 14 residues. Germline CDR1 reads MGHRA; CDR2 reads YSYEKL. The CDR3: CASSQVLGETGAFF. The CDR3 DNA sequence: TGCGCCAGCAGCCAAGTACTCGGGGAGACAGGGGCTTTCTTT.

The chain has TRBV4-2 and TRBJ1-1; weak D call: TRBD1 (5 bases). The V end was cut by 0 bases, the J end by 8 bases, with 13 bases between. The CDR3 runs 14 residues. Germline CDR1 LGHNA, CDR2 YNFKEQ. The CDR3 nucleotides read TGTGCCAGCAGCCAAGAGGTGGGGCATGTGGAAGCTTTCTTT. Translation gives CASSQEVGHVEAFF.

The chain carries TRBV10-3 and TRBJ1-2, with TRBD1 as a possible D gene (6 bases). This CDR3 has 15 amino acids. The germline gives CDR1 ENHRY, CDR2 SYGVKD. The germline V and J ends were trimmed by 10 bases and 0 bases, with 18 bases remaining between them. The DNA for the CDR3 is TGTGCCACCCGGGGGGCAGAACCAGCTAACTATGGCTACACCTTC. Amino acid sequence: CATRGAEPANYGYTF.

V and J are TRBV6-1 and TRBJ1-1; no clear D. The V end lost 5 bases, the J end lost 7 bases, and 11 bases lay between the germline ends. The CDR3 consists of 12 residues. CDR1 is MNHNS and CDR2 is SASEGT in the germline V gene. The CDR3 coding sequence is TGTGCCAGCAGTCCCCGGGGTGGTGAAGCTTTCTTT. Encoded protein: CASSPRGGEAFF.

This clone was seen more than once but under ten times. The chain combines TRBV5-8 with TRBJ2-1, with a weak D call TRBD1 (6 bases). This CDR3 region has 13 residues. The V end lost 0 bases, the J end lost 8 bases, and 9 bases lay between the germline ends. CDR1 SGHTS and CDR2 YDEGEE come from the germline V gene. The CDR3 DNA reads as TGTGCCAGCAGCTTGGACAGGGTGCATGAGCAGTTCTTC. Its protein is CASSLDRVHEQFF.

The chain combines TRBV6-5 with TRBJ1-1; TRBD1 is a possible D gene (6 bases). Trimming removed 2 bases from V and 7 bases from J, with 17 bases in between. Germline assignment: CDR1 MNHEY and CDR2 SVGAGI. This CDR3 region has 15 residues. CDR3 loop: CASSYGTGGQNEAFF. The CDR3 DNA follows: TGTGCCAGCAGTTACGGTACGGGGGGGCAAAATGAAGCTTTCTTT.

The rearrangement uses TRBV19 and TRBJ2-2; 7 nucleotides agree with TRBD2. Germline V lookup: CDR1 LNHDA, CDR2 SQIVND (reference sequence). This CDR3 comprises 20 residues. V was pared by 5 bases and J by 4 bases, with 22 bases of the junction left unmatched. The CDR3 nucleotides are TGTGCCAGTAGTCCACCTAGGGGTCGAAGCGGGACCAGCCGCACCGGGGAGCTGTTTTTT. Encoded protein: CASSPPRGRSGTSRTGELFF.

V and J are TRBV6-5 and TRBJ1-4, with D possibly being TRBD1 (5 bases). This CDR3 is 16 amino acids long. The germline V and J ends were trimmed by 0 bases and 3 bases, with 11 bases remaining between them. Germline V gene sequence: CDR1 MNHEY, CDR2 SVGAGI. CDR3 residues: CASSYSKGWANEKLFF. The CDR3 nucleotides are TGTGCCAGCAGTTACTCTAAGGGGTGGGCTAATGAAAAACTGTTTTTT.